This TCR beta chain was sequenced for a study of neurological immune-mediated disorders. General study points: The most TCR clonal expansion was seen in HTLV-1-associated myelopathy, whereas the least was seen in multiple sclerosis, below the level in healthy controls. The absence of any CDR3 amino acid sequence shared by expanded clones across subjects suggests that repertoires were private in all groups.

TCRdb reprocessed the 5' RACE reads via MiXCR and lists one record per CDR3 protein. This table has over 65,000 distinct CDR3 sequences, 9.4% appearing once. This CDR3 has 15 amino acids. CDR1 and CDR2 (germline): LNHNV, YYDKDF (reference sequence). Trimming removed 3 bases from V and 1 base from J; junction bases left unmatched: 4. This clonotype was detected many times. Its antigen is undetermined. This clonotype was obtained from a man aged 50-59 years in good health. The genes are TRBV15 and TRBJ2-7; 9 bases are a match to TRBD1. What was sequenced was PBMCs. The DNA of the CDR3 is TGTGCCACCAGCAGGGACAGGGGAGGGTCCTACGAGCAGTACTTC. Its protein product is CATSRDRGGSYEQYF.